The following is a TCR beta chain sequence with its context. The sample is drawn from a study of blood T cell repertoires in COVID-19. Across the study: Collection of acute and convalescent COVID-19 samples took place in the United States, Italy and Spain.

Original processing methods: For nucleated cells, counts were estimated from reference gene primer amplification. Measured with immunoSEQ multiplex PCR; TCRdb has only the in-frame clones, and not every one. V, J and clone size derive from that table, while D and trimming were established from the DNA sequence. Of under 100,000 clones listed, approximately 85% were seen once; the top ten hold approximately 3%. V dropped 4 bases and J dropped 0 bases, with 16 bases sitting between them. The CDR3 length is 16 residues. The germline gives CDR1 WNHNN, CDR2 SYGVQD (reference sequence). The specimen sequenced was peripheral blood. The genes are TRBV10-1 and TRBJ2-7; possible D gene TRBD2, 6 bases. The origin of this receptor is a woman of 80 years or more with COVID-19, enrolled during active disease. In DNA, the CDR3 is TGCGCCAGCAGTGGTTGGAGGCGGGGTAGCTCCTACGAGCAGTACTTC. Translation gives CASSGWRRGSSYEQYF.